This T cell receptor (beta chain) was identified during a study of blood T cell repertoires in COVID-19. Study-level background: The United States, Italy and Spain were the sources of the acute and convalescent COVID-19 samples.

As handled by the study authors: Scientists estimated how many nucleated cells there were by amplifying reference gene primers. TCRdb's table, derived via immunoSEQ multiplex PCR, lists solely in-frame clones and lacks some. The V and J calls and clone size come from that table; D and trimming were worked out from the DNA. The sample contains around 200,000 clones, around 85% of which appear only once. Participants were aged about 18 to 100 years from more than 20 US areas. Donors were grouped by their self-reported clinical history. CDR3 length: 13 residues. Deletions cut 5 bases from V and 3 bases from J, with 10 bases between. Germline-derived CDR1 and CDR2 are SEHNR and FQNEAQ (reference sequence).

The chain recombines TRBV7-9 with TRBJ1-1, with a possible D match to TRBD1 (6 bases). This clonotype was obtained from a man in his forties who had recovered from COVID-19. The sequencing input was PBMCs or T cells enriched from blood (not recorded which). The CDR3 loop reads CASSNRQDTEAFF. In DNA, the CDR3 is TGTGCCAGCAGCAACCGACAGGACACTGAAGCTTTCTTT.